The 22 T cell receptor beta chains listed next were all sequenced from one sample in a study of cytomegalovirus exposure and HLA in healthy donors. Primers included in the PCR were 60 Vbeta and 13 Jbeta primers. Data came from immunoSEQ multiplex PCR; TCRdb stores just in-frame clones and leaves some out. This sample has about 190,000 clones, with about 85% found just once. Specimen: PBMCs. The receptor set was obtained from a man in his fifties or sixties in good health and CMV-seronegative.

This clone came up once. The CDR3 sequence: CAIRRGAAYEQYF. The DNA of the CDR3 is TGTGCCATCCGACGGGGGGCAGCCTACGAGCAGTACTTC. This rearrangement joins TRBV21-1 to TRBJ2-7; the table calls TRBD2, which could not be checked here. TRBV21-1 is a known pseudogene. CDR3 length: 13 residues.

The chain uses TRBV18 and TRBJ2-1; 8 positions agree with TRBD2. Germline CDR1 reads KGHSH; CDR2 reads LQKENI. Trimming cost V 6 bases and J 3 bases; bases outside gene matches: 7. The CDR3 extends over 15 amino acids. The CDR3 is CASSSPSGGYNEQFF. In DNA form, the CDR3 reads TGTGCCAGCTCCTCCCCGAGCGGGGGCTACAATGAGCAGTTCTTC.

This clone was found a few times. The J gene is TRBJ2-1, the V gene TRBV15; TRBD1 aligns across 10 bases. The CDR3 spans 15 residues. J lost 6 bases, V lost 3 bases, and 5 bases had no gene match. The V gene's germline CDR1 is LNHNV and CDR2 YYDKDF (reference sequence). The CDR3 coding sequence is TGTGCCACCAGCAGCCGGGACAGGGGTCGCAATGAGCAGTTCTTC. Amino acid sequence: CATSSRDRGRNEQFF.

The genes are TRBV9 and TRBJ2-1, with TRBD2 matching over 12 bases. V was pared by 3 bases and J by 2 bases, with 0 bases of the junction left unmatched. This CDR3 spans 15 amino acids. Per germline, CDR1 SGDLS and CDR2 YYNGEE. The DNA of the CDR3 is TGTGCCAGCAGCGCTAGCGGGGGGGCCTACAATGAGCAGTTCTTC. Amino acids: CASSASGGAYNEQFF.

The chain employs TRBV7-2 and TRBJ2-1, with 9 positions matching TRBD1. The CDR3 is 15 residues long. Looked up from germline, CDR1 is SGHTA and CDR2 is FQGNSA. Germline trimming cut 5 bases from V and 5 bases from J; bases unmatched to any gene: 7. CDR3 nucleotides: TGTGCCAGCAGCCTCCAAGGGACAGGGAACAATGAGCAGTTCTTC. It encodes CASSLQGTGNNEQFF.

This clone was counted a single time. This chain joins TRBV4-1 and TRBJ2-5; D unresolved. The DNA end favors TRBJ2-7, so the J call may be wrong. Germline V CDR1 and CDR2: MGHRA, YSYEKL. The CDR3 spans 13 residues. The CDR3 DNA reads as TGCGCCAGCAGCCAAACCCGAACCTACGAGCAGTACTTC. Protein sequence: CASSQTRTYEQYF.

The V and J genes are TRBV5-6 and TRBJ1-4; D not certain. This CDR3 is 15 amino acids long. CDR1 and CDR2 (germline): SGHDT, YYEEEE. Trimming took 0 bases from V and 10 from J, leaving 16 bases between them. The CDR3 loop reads CASSLAKVGSTKLFF. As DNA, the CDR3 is TGTGCCAGCAGCTTGGCCAAGGTGGGCAGCACAAAACTGTTTTTT. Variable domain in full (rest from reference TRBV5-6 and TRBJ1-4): DAGVTQSPTHLIKTRGQQVTLRCSPKSGHDTVSWYQQALGQGPQFIFQYYEEEERQRGNFPDRFSGHQFPNYSSELNVNALLLGDSALYLCASSLAKVGSTKLFFGSGTQLSVL.

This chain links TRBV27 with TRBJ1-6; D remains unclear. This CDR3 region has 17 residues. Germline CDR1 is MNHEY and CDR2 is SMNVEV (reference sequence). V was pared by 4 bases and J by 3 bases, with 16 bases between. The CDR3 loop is CASSSVPTYSYNSPLHF. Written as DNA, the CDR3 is TGTGCCAGCAGTTCCGTCCCTACCTACAGCTATAATTCACCCCTCCACTTT.

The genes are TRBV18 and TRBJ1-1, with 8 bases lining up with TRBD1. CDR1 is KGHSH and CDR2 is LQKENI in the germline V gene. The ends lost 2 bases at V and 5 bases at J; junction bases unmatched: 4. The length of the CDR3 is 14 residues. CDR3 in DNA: TGTGCCAGCTCACCAGGCAGGGGGCAGACTGAAGCTTTCTTT. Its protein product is CASSPGRGQTEAFF.

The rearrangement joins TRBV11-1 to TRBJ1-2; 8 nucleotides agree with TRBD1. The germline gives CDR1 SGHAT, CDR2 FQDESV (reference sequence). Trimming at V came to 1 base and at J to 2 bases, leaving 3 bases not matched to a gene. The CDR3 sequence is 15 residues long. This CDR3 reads CASSLDRGSNYGYTF. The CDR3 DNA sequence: TGTGCCAGCAGCTTAGACAGGGGGTCGAACTATGGCTACACCTTC. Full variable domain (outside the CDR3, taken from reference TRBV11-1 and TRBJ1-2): EAEVAQSPRYKITEKSQAVAFWCDPISGHATLYWYRQILGQGPELLVQFQDESVVDDSQLPKDRFSAERLKGVDSTLKIQPAELGDSAMYLCASSLDRGSNYGYTFGSGTRLTVV.

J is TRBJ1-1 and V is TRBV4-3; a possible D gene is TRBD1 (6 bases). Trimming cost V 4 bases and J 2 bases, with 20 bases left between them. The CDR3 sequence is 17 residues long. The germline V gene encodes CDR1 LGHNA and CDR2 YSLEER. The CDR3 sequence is CASSPYYSGTSNTEAFF. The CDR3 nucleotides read TGCGCCAGCAGCCCCTATTATTCCGGGACAAGCAACACTGAAGCTTTCTTT.

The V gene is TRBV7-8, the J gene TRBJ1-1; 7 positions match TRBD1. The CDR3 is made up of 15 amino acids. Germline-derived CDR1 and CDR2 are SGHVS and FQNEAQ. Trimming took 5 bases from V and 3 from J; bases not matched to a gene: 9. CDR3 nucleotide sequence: TGTGCCAGCAGCCCCACCCCAGGGGGGTACACTGAAGCTTTCTTT. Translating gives CASSPTPGGYTEAFF.

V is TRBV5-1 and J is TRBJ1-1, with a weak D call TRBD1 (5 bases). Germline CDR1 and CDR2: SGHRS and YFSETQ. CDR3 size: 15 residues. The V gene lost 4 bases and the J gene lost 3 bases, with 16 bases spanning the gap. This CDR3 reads CASSRTGGEDTEAFF. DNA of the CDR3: TGCGCCAGCAGCCGGACGGGAGGGGAGGACACTGAAGCTTTCTTT.

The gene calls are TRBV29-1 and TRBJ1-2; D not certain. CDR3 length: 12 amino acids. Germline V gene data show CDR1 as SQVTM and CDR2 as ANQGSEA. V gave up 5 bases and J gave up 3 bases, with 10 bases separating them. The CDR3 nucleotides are TGCAGCGTTCAAGGCAGCGACTATGGCTACACCTTC. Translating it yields CSVQGSDYGYTF.

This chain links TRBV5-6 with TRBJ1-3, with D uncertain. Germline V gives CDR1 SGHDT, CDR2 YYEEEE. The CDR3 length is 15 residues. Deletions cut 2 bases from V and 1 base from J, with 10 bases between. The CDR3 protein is CASSFVGRSGNTIYF. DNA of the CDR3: TGTGCCAGCAGCTTTGTTGGCAGATCTGGAAACACCATATATTTT.

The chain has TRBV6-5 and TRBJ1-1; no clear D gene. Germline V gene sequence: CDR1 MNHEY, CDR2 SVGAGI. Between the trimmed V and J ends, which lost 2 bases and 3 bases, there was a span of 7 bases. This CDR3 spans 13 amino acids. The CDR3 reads CASSYRGHTEAFF. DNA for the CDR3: TGTGCCAGCAGTTACAGAGGGCACACTGAAGCTTTCTTT.

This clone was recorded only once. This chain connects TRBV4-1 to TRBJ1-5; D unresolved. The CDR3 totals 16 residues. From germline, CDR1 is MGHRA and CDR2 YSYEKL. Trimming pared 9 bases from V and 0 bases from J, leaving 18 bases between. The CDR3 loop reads CASSAAPGSSNQPQHF. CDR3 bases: TGCGCCAGTTCTGCAGCCCCAGGATCTAGCAATCAGCCCCAGCATTTT.

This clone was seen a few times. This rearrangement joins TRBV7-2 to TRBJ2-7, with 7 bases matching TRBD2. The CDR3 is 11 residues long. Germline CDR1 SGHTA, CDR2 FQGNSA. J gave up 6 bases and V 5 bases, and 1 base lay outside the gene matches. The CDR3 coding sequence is TGTGCCAGCAGCCGCGGGGGCGAGCAGTACTTC. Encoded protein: CASSRGGEQYF.

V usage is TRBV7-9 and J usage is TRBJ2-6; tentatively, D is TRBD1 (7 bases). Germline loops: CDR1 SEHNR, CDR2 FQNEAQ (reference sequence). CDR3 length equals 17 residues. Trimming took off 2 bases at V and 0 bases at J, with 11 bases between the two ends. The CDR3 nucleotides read TGTGCCAGCAGCTTATGGCAGGGGGGCTCTGGGGCCAACGTCCTGACTTTC. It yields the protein CASSLWQGGSGANVLTF.

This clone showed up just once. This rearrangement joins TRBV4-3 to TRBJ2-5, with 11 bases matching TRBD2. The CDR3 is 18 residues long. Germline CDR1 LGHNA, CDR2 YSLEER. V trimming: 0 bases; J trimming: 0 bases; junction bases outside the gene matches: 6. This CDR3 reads CASSQELASGGYQETQYF. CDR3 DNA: TGCGCCAGCAGCCAAGAACTAGCTAGCGGGGGGTACCAAGAGACCCAGTACTTC.

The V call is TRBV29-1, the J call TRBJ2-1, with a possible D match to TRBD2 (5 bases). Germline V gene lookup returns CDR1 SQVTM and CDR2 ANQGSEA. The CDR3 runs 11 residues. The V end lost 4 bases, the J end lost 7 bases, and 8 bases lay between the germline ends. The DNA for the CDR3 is TGCAGCGTTGCTCGGGGTAATGAGCAGTTCTTC. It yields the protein CSVARGNEQFF.

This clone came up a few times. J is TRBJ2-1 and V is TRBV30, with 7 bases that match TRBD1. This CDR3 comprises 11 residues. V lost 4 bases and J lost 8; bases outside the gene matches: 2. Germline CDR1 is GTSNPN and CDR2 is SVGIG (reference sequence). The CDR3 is CAWTRGHEQFF. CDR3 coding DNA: TGTGCCTGGACAAGGGGGCATGAGCAGTTCTTC.